This T cell receptor beta chain was observed in a study of graft-versus-host responses after intestinal transplantation. Study in general: Transplant types were multivisceral, liver-intestinal, or isolated intestinal. Recipients were all induced with anti-thymocyte globulin, then given tacrolimus and steroids for approximately three years.

Concerning this clone itself: Its antigen is undetermined.

The repertoire was sequenced with immunoSEQ multiplex PCR; TCRdb's copy has only in-frame clones and lacks some. The sample yields tens of thousands of clones, about 87% seen once. This CDR3 is built from 14 residues. Trimming removed 2 bases at V and 5 bases at J, with 12 bases between. The germline gives CDR1 MNHEY, CDR2 SVGAGI. Overall study findings and caveats: Graft-donor T cell macrochimerism in patients accompanied high graft-versus-host to host-versus-graft clonal ratios in allografts.

V is TRBV6-5 and J is TRBJ2-5, with D perhaps TRBD1 (6 bases). The clonotype comes from a human donor who was the organ donor for an intestinal transplant. The starting material was unstimulated CD4+ T cells sorted from spleen or lymph node cells, obtained before transplant. The DNA for the CDR3 is TGTGCCAGCAGTTACCGGACAGCCAGGGAGACCCAGTACTTC. This encodes CASSYRTARETQYF.